Described below is a single T cell receptor beta chain sequence and its context. What it binds is unknown. Germline V gene lookup returns CDR1 LNHDA and CDR2 SQIVND (reference sequence). The CDR3 spans 14 residues. V was pared by 4 bases and J by 2 bases, with 10 bases between. This sample is drawn from a study of T cell responses to AZD1222 COVID-19 vaccine. Study-level points and caveats: Following two doses of AZD1222, Spike-specific TCR breadth and depth rose.

Sequenced by immunoSEQ multiplex PCR; TCRdb stores in-frame clones only, minus some. The table has 150,000 to 200,000 clones, about 92% seen once. Here the sequenced sample was peripheral blood, taken on day 0 of AZD1222 vaccination. V gene TRBV19 combines with J gene TRBJ2-3; TRBD2 is a possible D gene (5 bases). The sequence came from an adult in good health. The CDR3 reads CASSSGQTTDTQYF. The CDR3 DNA sequence: TGTGCCAGTAGTAGCGGGCAGACCACAGATACGCAGTATTTT. Full variable domain (remainder filled in from reference TRBV19 and TRBJ2-3): DGGITQSPKYLFRKEGQNVTLSCEQNLNHDAMYWYRQDPGQGLRLIYYSQIVNDFQKGDIAEGYSVSREKKESFPLTVTSAQKNPTAFYLCASSSGQTTDTQYFGPGTRLTVL.